This TCR beta chain is from a study of T cells in Graves' hyperthyroidism and ophthalmopathy. The blood specimen was taken at initial hyperthyroidism diagnosis, before any ophthalmopathy symptoms. The investigators amplified TCR beta CDR3 regions from RNA transcripts. During a first-round RT-PCR of the TCR CDR3, the HTBI primer set was used. Via MiXCR, TCRdb re-called the multiplex PCR reads, giving one row per CDR3 protein. This table holds 550,000 to 850,000 distinct CDR3 sequences, roughly a sixth found once. The CDR3 is 12 residues long. After removal of 5 bases from V and 3 bases from J, the junction contained 1 base not matched to a gene. Germline CDR1 reads MDHEN; CDR2 reads SYDVKM.

Input material: blood. The chain carries TRBV28 and TRBJ2-7; 7 bases match TRBD2. The sequence derives from a woman aged 45-65 years with Graves' hyperthyroidism that later progressed to Graves' ophthalmopathy. The CDR3 here is CASSGEGYEQYF. The DNA for the CDR3 is TGTGCCAGCAGTGGGGAGGGCTACGAGCAGTACTTC. Full variable domain (remainder filled in from reference TRBV28 and TRBJ2-7): DVKVTQSSRYLVKRTGEKVFLECVQDMDHENMFWYRQDPGLGLRLIYFSYDVKMKEKGDIPEGYSVSREKKERFSLILESASTNQTSMYLCASSGEGYEQYFGPGTRLTVT.